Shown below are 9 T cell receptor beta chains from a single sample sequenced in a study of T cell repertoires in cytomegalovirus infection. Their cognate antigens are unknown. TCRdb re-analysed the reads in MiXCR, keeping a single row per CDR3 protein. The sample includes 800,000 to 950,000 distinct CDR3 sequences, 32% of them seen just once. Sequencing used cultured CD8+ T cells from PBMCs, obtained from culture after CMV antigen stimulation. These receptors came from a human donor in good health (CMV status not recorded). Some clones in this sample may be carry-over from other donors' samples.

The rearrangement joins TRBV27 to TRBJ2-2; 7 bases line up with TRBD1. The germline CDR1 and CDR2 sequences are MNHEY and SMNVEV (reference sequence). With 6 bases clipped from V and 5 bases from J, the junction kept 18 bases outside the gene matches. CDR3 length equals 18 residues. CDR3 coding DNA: TGTGCCAGCAGCCCTGGGGAAACAGGGGTAGGGTTTACCGGGGAGCTGTTTTTT. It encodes CASSPGETGVGFTGELFF.

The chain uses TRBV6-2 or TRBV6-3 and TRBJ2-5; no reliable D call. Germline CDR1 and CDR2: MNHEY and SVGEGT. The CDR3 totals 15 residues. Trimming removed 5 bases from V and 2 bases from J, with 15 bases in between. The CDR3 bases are TGTGCCAGCAGTAGCACGCGGATACTTCAAGAGACCCAGTACTTC. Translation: CASSSTRILQETQYF.

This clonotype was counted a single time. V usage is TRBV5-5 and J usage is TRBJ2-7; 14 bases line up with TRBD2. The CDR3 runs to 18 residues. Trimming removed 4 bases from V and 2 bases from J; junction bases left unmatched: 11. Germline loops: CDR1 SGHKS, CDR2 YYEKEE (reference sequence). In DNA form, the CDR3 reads TGTGCCAGCAGCCTTGGACTAGCGGGGGGCCTTTCCACCTACGAGCAGTACTTC. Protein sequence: CASSLGLAGGLSTYEQYF.

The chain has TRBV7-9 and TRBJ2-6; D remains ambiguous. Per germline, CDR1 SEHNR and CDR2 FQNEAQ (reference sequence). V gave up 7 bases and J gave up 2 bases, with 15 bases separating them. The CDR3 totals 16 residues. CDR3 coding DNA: TGTGCCAGCAACAGCGACCGCCAACCTGGGGCCAACGTCCTGACTTTC. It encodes CASNSDRQPGANVLTF.

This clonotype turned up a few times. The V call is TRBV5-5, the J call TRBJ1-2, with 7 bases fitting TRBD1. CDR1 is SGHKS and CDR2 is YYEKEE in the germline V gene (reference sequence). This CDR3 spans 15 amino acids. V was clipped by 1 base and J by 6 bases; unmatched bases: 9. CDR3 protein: CASSLTGEAGDGYTF. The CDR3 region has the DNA TGTGCCAGCAGCTTGACAGGGGAGGCCGGCGATGGCTACACCTTC.

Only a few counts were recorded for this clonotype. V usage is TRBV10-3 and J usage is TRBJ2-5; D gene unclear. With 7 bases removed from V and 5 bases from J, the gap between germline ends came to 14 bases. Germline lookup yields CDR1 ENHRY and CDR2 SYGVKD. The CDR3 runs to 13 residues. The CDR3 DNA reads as TGTGCCATCACCCCAGAGGCAGCGGAGACCCAGTACTTC. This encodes CAITPEAAETQYF.

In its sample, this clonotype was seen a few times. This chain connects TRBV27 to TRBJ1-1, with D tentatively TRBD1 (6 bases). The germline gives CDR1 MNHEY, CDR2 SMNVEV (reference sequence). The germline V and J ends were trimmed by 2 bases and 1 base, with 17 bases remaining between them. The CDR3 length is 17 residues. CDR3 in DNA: TGTGCCAGCAGTTTAATGCCCACAGGGATGGGGAACACTGAAGCTTTCTTT. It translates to CASSLMPTGMGNTEAFF.

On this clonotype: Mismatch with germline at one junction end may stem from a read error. The CDR3 loop is CANSPRTASSYNEQFF. DNA of the CDR3: TGTGCCAACAGCCCGCGGACAGCGAGCTCCTACAATGAGCAGTTCTTC. The V call is TRBV7-6, the J call TRBJ2-1, with TRBD1 as a possible D gene (6 bases). CDR1 is SGHVS and CDR2 is FNYEAQ in the germline V gene. The CDR3 is 16 amino acids. The full variable domain, with the rest looked up from reference TRBV7-6 and TRBJ2-1, is GAGVSQSPRYKVTKRGQDVALRCDPISGHVSLYWYRQALGQGPEFLTYFNYEAQQDKSGLPNDRFSAERPEGSISTLTIQRTEQRDSAMYRCANSPRTASSYNEQFFGPGTRLTVL.

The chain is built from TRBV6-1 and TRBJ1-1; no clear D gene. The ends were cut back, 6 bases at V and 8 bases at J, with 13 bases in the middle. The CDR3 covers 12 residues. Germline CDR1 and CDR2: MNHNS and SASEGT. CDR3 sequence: CASRNWAGEAFF. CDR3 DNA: TGTGCCAGCAGAAACTGGGCCGGGGAAGCTTTCTTT.